This TCR beta chain appears in the sequencing data of a study of cytomegalovirus exposure and HLA in healthy donors. The PCR made use of 60 Vbeta and 13 Jbeta primers. Profiled with immunoSEQ multiplex PCR; TCRdb holds only in-frame clones, not every one. The data hold 100,000 to 120,000 clones, with approximately 74% observed a single time. The V end lost 4 bases, the J end lost 3 bases, and 9 bases lay between the germline ends. This CDR3 contains 13 residues. Germline values: CDR1 SGHNT, CDR2 YYREEE (reference sequence). Comment on this clone: The target antigen is unknown.

Broader study findings: Presence/absence analyses treated sequencing depth as roughly uniform across donors.

The chain joins TRBV5-4 to TRBJ2-3; no firm D call. The receptor was derived from a woman aged 40 to 50 in good health and CMV-seropositive. The specimen was PBMCs. The CDR3 reads CASSPPSTDTQYF. The CDR3, as DNA: TGTGCCAGCAGCCCCCCGTCGACAGATACGCAGTATTTT.